This T cell receptor (beta chain) was obtained from a study of molecular identifiers for immune sequencing clone quantification. TCRdb recomputed calls from the PCR reads with MiXCR, one row per CDR3 protein. The repertoire includes 550,000 to 750,000 distinct CDR3 sequences, approximately 20% of them detected once, and 0.85% sits in the top ten. In this sample, this clonotype turned up many times. One end of the junction fails to match germline, which may point to a read error. Germline V CDR1 and CDR2: SEHNR, FQNEAQ (reference sequence). This CDR3 has 15 amino acids. Material for sequencing was naive CD8+ T cells from blood, with Jurkat cell RNA spiked in. The sample's subset: FACS-sorted CD8+CD4-CCR7+CD45RA+ naive T cells. This sequence originates from a human donor in good health. Some libraries in this study had Jurkat cell RNA spiked in. V usage is TRBV7-9 and J usage is TRBJ2-7; the match to TRBD2 covers 10 bases. The CDR3 DNA is TGCGCCAGCAGCCGGACTAGCGGATCGTCCTACGAGCAGTACTTC. It encodes CASSRTSGSSYEQYF.